The text below deals with one T cell receptor beta chain. What it binds is not known. This sample was taken from a study of T cell repertoires and HLA-DP antigens. Looking at the study overall: Alloantigens: one with one groove difference and one with approximately 9 differences versus self. Sorted CD137+CD4+ samples averaged around 200 ng DNA; pre-culture CD4+ samples, about 1,200 ng. Points from the study as a whole: Against one allele, clones undetected before culture averaged approximately 36%; against the other, roughly 51%.

The PCR primers covered 54 TRBV and 13 TRBJ segments. Some clones are missing from TCRdb's copy, which holds only in-frame ones; the method was immunoSEQ multiplex PCR. In the table there are about 120,000 clones, roughly 92% of which are singletons. This CDR3 is built from 13 residues. V dropped 6 bases and J dropped 5 bases, with 14 bases sitting between them. Germline V gene data show CDR1 as SGHAT and CDR2 as FQNNGV. Source material: CD4+ T cells from PBMCs. The receptor comes from a woman under 30 in good health and CMV-seronegative. J is TRBJ2-7 and V is TRBV11-2, with TRBD1 as a possible D gene (6 bases). The CDR3 DNA reads TGTGCCAGCAGAACAGGGAAGGGGCACGAGCAGTACTTC. As protein: CASRTGKGHEQYF.